Given below is one T cell receptor beta chain in context. The entry originates in a study of cytomegalovirus exposure and HLA in healthy donors. Across the study: Roughly 180 million T cells yielded 90 million to 130 million unique TCR beta sequences, as an earlier analysis found. From HLA-typed donors, an early data release held about 85 million unique TCRs.

The CDR3 has 11 residues. Germline CDR1 and CDR2: SEHNR and FQNEAQ (reference sequence). The V and J ends lost 7 bases and 16 bases respectively, with 17 bases between them. Primers for the PCR totalled 60 Vbeta and 13 Jbeta. In the authors' methods: In a later analysis, the count reached about 75 million unique TCR beta chains, with 9 million to 11 million shared. Some clones are missing from TCRdb's copy, which holds only in-frame ones; the method was immunoSEQ multiplex PCR. Clone size and the V and J calls come from that table; the DNA yielded D and trimming. The sample lists roughly 82,000 clones, 60% to 80% occurring once.

Source material: PBMCs. This sequence joins TRBV7-9 and TRBJ2-1; a possible D gene is TRBD2 (6 bases). The receptor's source is a woman aged 45-60 years in good health and CMV-seropositive. CDR3 sequence reads: CASIRTGVLFF. In nucleotides, the CDR3 is TGTGCCAGCATACGGACGGGGGTCCTCTTCTTC. Full variable domain (missing parts from reference TRBV7-9 and TRBJ2-1): DTGVSQNPRHKITKRGQNVTFRCDPISEHNRLYWYRQTLGQGPEFLTYFQNEAQLEKSRLLSDRFSAERPKGSFSTLEIQRTEQGDSAMYLCASIRTGVLFFGPGTRLTVL.